This T cell receptor (beta chain) appears in the sequencing data of a study of shared clonotypes between healthy human individuals. The overall study: Each donor's CD4 naive and CD4 memory cells filled three plates apiece, CD8 naive two, and CD8 memory one.

Deletions cut 6 bases from V and 5 bases from J, with 7 bases between. CDR1 and CDR2 from the germline V gene are MDHEN and SYDVKM. CDR3 size: 11 residues. The genomic DNA of each subset was split evenly across several immunoSEQ plates. Method: immunoSEQ multiplex PCR; TCRdb's copy keeps in-frame clones and lacks some. The table lists around 510,000 clones, approximately 94% of them singletons. V and J are TRBV28 and TRBJ1-2; D not certain. The material sequenced was naive CD4+ T cells sorted from blood. Subset specified: CD45RA+ positively selected. This sequence originates from a woman aged 30 to 39 in good health. The CDR3 reads CASREGYGYTF. As DNA, the CDR3 is TGTGCCAGCAGGGAGGGATATGGCTACACCTTC.